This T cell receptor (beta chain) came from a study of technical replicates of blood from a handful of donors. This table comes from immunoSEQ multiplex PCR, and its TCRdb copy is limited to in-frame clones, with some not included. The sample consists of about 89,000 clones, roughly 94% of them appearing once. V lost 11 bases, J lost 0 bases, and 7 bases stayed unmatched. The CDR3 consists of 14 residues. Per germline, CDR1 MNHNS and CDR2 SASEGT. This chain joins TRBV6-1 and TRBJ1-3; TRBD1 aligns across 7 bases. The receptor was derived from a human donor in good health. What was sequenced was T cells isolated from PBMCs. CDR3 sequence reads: CASDRDSSGNTIYF. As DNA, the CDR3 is TGTGCCTCCGATCGGGACAGCTCTGGAAACACCATATATTTT.